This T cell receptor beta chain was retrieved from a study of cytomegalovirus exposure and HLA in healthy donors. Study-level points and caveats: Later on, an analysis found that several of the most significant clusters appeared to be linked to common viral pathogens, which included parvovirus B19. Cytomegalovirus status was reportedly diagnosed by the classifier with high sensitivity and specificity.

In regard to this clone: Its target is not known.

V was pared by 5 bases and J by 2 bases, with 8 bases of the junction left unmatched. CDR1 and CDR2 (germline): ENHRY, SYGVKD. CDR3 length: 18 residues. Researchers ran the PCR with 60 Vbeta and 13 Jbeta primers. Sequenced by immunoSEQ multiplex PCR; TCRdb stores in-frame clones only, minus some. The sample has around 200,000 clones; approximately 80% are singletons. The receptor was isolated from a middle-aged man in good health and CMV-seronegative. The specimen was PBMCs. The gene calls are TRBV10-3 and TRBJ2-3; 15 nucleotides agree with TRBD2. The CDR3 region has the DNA TGTGCCATCAGTAACGCCGGGACTAGCGGGAGGACCACAGATACGCAGTATTTT. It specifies CAISNAGTSGRTTDTQYF.